These 3 T cell receptor beta chains originate from one sample sequenced in a study of T-cell memory formation after mild COVID-19. TCRdb re-called the 5' RACE reads through MiXCR, storing one row per CDR3 protein. The table lists about 350,000 distinct CDR3 sequences, roughly an eighth of them singletons. The sequenced sample was PBMCs or a T cell subset sorted from them (not recorded which). Source of these receptors: a young man who had mild COVID-19 (a few samples of this study predate the infection). Cell type and time point are not known.

The chain employs TRBV19 and TRBJ1-6; 7 bases fit TRBD1. The CDR3 has 13 residues. Germline CDR1 reads LNHDA; CDR2 reads SQIVND (reference sequence). The V gene end was trimmed by 5 bases and the J gene end by 9 bases; junction bases not matched to a gene: 4. In DNA form, the CDR3 reads TGTGCCAGTAGTGACAGGGAGGTTTCACCCCTCCACTTT. Residues: CASSDREVSPLHF.

The chain links TRBV7-2 to TRBJ1-4; 9 positions agree with TRBD1. In germline, CDR1 is SGHTA, CDR2 FQGNSA. V trimming: 5 bases; J trimming: 8 bases; junction bases outside the gene matches: 9. The CDR3 is 15 residues long. CDR3 region: CASSVNRGPGEKLFF. The CDR3 DNA sequence: TGTGCCAGCAGCGTCAACAGGGGGCCAGGGGAAAAACTGTTTTTT.

This clonotype was counted a few times. J is TRBJ2-4 and V is TRBV11-1, with TRBD1 matching 11 bases. The V segment lost 8 bases and the J segment 9 bases; nucleotides outside the gene matches: 9. The CDR3 sequence is 14 residues long. CDR1 is SGHAT and CDR2 is FQDESV in the germline V gene (reference sequence). CDR3 DNA sequence: TGTGCCAGCGGATCCGGGACAGGGGGATCCATTCAGTACTTC. This translates into CASGSGTGGSIQYF.